The present TCR beta chain was sequenced within a study of blood T cell repertoires in COVID-19. Turning to the study itself: Specimens from acute and convalescent COVID-19 originated in the United States, Italy and Spain. PBMCs, B-cell-depleted T cells, or T cells provided the cDNA or gDNA that made up the material.

Trimming took off 8 bases at V and 2 bases at J, with 19 bases between the two ends. CDR1 is MDHEN and CDR2 is SYDVKM in the germline V gene. This CDR3 is built from 16 residues. Methods used by the authors: Reference gene primer amplification yielded estimated nucleated cell counts. TCRdb's table, derived via immunoSEQ multiplex PCR, lists solely in-frame clones and lacks some. That table gives V, J and clone size, and the DNA gave D and trimming. This repertoire shows 250,000 to 300,000 clones, more than 70% found once; its top ten account for roughly 3.1%. The sequence derives from a woman aged 18-30 years with acute or convalescent COVID-19. Sequencing used peripheral blood. This chain connects TRBV28 to TRBJ1-5; unclear D gene. The CDR3 nucleotides read TGTGCCAGCCTTATGAGGGTCGGGTCGGGCAATCAGCCCCAGCATTTT. Its translation: CASLMRVGSGNQPQHF. The complete variable domain, with remaining parts taken from reference TRBV28 and TRBJ1-5, reads DVKVTQSSRYLVKRTGEKVFLECVQDMDHENMFWYRQDPGLGLRLIYFSYDVKMKEKGDIPEGYSVSREKKERFSLILESASTNQTSMYLCASLMRVGSGNQPQHFGDGTRLSIL.